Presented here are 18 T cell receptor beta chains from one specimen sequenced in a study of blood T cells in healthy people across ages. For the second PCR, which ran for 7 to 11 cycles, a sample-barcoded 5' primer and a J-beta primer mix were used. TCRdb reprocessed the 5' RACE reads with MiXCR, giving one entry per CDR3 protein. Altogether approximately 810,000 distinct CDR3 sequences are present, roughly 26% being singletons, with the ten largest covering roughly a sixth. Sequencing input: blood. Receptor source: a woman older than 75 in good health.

The CDR3 sequence: CASSDPGRRYNSPLHF. CDR3 sequence (DNA): TGTGCCAGCTCAGACCCGGGACGGAGATATAATTCACCCCTCCACTTT. The chain is built from TRBV18 and TRBJ1-6; weak D call: TRBD1 (5 bases). The length of the CDR3 is 16 residues. Germline V gives CDR1 KGHSH, CDR2 LQKENI. The V end was cut by 5 bases, the J end by 4 bases, with 15 bases between.

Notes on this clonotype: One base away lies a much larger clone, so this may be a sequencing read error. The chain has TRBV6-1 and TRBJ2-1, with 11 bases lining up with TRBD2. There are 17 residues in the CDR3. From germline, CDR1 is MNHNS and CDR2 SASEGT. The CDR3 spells CASSEVLAGGVGNGQFF. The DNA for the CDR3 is TGTGCCAGCAGTGAAGTTCTAGCGGGGGGTGTTGGAAATGGGCAGTTCTTC.

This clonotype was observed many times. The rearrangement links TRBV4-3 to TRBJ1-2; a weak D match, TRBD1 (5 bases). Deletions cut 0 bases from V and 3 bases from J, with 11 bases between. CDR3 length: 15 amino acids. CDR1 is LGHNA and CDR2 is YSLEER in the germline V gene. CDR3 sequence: CASSQDVTAYYGYTF. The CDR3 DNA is TGCGCCAGCAGCCAAGATGTGACAGCTTACTATGGCTACACCTTC.

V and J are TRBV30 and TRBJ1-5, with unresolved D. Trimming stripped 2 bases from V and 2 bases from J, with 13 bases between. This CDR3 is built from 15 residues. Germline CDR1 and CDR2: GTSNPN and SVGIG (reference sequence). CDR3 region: CAWSFSLDRNQPQHF. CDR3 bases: TGTGCCTGGAGTTTCTCACTGGATCGCAATCAGCCCCAGCATTTT.

As DNA, the CDR3 is TGCAGTGCTAGTGGCGAAGGGGTAGAACAAGAGACCCAGTACTTC. It codes for CSASGEGVEQETQYF. The chain links TRBV20-1 to TRBJ2-5, with a tentative D call TRBD1 (5 bases). The CDR3 length is 15 residues. V lost 3 bases and J lost 2, with 16 bases in between. CDR1 DFQATT and CDR2 SNEGSKA come from the germline V gene (reference sequence).

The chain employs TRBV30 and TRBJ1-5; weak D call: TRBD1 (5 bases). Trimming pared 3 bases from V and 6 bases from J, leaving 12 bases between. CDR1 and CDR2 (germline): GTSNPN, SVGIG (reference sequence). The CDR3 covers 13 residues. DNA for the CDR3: TGTGCCTGGAGCGGGGGATTGGGTCAGCCCCAGCATTTT. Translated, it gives CAWSGGLGQPQHF.

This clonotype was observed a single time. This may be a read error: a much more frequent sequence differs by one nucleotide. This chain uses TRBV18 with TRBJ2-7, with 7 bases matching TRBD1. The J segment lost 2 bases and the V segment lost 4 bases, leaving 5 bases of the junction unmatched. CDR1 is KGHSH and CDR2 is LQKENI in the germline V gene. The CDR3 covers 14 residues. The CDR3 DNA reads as TGTGCCAGCTCACTGGGACAGTACGCCTACGAGCAGTACTTC. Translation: CASSLGQYAYEQYF.

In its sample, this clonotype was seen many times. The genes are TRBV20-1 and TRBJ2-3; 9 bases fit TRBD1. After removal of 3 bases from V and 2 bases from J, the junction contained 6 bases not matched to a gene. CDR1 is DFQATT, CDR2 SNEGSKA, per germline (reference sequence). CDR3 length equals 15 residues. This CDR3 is CSASADRGFTDTQYF. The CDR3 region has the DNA TGCAGTGCTAGTGCCGACAGGGGGTTCACAGATACGCAGTATTTT.

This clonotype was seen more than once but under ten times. The CDR3: CASARGPPTDTQYF. The CDR3 nucleotides read TGTGCCAGCGCGCGGGGGCCCCCCACAGATACGCAGTATTTT. The V and J genes are TRBV6-2 or TRBV6-3 and TRBJ2-3; D is possibly TRBD2 (7 bases). CDR3 size: 14 residues. The germline CDR1 and CDR2 sequences are MNHEY and SVGEGT. The germline V and J ends were trimmed by 8 bases and 2 bases, with 14 bases remaining between them.

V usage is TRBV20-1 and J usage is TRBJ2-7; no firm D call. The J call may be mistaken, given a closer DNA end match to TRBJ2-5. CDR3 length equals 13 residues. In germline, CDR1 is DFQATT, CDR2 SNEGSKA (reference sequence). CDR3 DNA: TGCAGTGCTAATGGCGGACCCCGAGAGACCCAGTACTTC. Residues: CSANGGPRETQYF.

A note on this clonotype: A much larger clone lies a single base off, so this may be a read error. The CDR3 DNA reads as TGTGCCACCAGTGACCCCGGGACAGGCCCAGATATGCAGTATTTT. Protein sequence: CATSDPGTGPDMQYF. The chain uses TRBV24-1 and TRBJ2-3; TRBD1 agrees at 8 bases. Germline assignment: CDR1 KGHDR and CDR2 SFDVKD. This CDR3 has 15 amino acids.

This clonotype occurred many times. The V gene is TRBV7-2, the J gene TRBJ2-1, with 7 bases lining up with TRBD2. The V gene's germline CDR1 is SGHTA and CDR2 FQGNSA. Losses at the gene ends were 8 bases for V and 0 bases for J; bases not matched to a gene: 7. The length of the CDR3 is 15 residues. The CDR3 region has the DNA TGTGCCAGCTTCGCCGGCGGGAGCTCCTACAATGAGCAGTTCTTC. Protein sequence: CASFAGGSSYNEQFF. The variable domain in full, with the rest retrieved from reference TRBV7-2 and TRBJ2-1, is GAGVSQSPSNKVTEKGKDVELRCDPISGHTALYWYRQSLGQGLEFLIYFQGNSAPDKSGLPSDRFSAERTGGSVSTLTIQRTQQEDSAVYLCASFAGGSSYNEQFFGPGTRLTVL.

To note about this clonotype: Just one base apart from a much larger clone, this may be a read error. The CDR3 DNA reads TGCGCCAGCAGCCAAAGTGCGAGAGGGAGAGGTGAGCAGTTCTTC. It codes for CASSQSARGRGEQFF. The V gene is TRBV4-3, the J gene TRBJ2-1, with D maybe TRBD2 (5 bases). Germline CDR1 and CDR2: LGHNA and YSLEER. V lost 2 bases and J 9 bases, leaving 17 bases between the germline ends. This CDR3 region has 15 residues.

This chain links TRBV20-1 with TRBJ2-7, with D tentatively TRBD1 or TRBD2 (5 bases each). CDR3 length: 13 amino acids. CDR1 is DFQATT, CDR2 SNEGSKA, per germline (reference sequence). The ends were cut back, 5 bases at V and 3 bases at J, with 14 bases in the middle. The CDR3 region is CSAARTDSYEQYF. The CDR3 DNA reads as TGCAGTGCTGCTAGGACTGACAGCTACGAGCAGTACTTC.

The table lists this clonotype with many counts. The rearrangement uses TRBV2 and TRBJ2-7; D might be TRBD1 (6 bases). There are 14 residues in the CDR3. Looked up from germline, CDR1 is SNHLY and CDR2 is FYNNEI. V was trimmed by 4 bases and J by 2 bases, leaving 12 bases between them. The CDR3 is CASSVLDSTYEQYF. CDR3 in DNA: TGTGCCAGCAGTGTTCTGGACAGCACCTACGAGCAGTACTTC.

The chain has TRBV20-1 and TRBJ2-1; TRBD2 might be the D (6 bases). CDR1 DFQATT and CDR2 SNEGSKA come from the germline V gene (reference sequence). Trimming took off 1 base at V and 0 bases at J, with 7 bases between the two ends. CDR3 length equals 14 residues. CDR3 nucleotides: TGCAGTGCTAGAGGACTAGTCTCCTACAATGAGCAGTTCTTC. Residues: CSARGLVSYNEQFF.

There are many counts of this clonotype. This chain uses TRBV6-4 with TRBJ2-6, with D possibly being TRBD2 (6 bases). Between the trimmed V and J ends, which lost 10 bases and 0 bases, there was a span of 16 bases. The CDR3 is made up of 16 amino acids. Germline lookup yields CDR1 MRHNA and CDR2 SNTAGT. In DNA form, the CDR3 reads TGTGCCAATCGACCGGGACTTAGCTCTGGGGCCAACGTCCTGACTTTC. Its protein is CANRPGLSSGANVLTF.

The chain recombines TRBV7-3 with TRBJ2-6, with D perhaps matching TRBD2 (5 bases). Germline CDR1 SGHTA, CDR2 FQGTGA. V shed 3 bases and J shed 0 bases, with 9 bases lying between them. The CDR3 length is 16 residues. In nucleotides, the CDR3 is TGTGCCAGCAGCTTTGAGGGCGTCTCTGGGGCCAACGTCCTGACTTTC. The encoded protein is CASSFEGVSGANVLTF.